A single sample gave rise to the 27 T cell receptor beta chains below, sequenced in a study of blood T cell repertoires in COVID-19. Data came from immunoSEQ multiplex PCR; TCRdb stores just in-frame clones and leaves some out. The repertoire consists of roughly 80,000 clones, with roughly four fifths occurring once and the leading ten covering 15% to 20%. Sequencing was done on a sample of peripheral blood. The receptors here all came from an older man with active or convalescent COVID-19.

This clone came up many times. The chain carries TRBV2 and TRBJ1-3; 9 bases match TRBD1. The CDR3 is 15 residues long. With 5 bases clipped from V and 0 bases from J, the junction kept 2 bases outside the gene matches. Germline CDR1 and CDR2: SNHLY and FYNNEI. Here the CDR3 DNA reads TGTGCCAGCAGTCGGGACAGGGCCTCTGGAAACACCATATATTTT. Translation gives CASSRDRASGNTIYF.

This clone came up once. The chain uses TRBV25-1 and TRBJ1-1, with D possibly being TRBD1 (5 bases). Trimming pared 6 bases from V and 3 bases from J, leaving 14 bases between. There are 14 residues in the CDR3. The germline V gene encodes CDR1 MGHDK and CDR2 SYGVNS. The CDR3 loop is CASRAPGGDTEAFF. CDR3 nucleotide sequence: TGTGCCAGCAGGGCCCCTGGGGGGGACACTGAAGCTTTCTTT.

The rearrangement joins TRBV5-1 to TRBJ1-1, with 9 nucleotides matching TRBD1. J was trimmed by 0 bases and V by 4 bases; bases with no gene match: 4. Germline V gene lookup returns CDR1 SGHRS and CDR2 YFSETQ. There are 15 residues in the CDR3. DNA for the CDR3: TGCGCCAGCAGCACTGGACAGGGGATGAACACTGAAGCTTTCTTT. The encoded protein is CASSTGQGMNTEAFF.

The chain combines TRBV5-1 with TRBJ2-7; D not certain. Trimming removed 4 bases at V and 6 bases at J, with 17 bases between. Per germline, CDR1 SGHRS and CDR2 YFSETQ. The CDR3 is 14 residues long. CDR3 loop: CASSPREPPAEQYF. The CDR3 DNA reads TGCGCCAGCAGCCCTAGAGAGCCCCCCGCCGAGCAGTACTTC.

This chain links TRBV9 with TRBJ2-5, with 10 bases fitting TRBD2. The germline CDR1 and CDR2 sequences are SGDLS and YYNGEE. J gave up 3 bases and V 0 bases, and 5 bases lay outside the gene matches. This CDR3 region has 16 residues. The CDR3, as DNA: TGTGCCAGCAGCGTAGGCGCTCTAGCGGGGGAAGAGACCCAGTACTTC. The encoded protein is CASSVGALAGEETQYF.

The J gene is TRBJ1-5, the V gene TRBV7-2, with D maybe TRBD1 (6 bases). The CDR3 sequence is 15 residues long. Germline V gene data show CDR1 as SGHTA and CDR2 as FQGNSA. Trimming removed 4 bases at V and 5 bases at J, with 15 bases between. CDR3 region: CASSSAVTGYQPQHF. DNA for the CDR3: TGTGCCAGCAGCTCGGCGGTCACAGGGTATCAGCCCCAGCATTTT.

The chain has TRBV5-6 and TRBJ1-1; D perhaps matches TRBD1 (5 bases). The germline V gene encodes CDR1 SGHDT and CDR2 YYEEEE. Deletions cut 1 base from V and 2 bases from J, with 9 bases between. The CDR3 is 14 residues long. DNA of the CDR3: TGTGCCAGCAGCTTGTATCAGGGAAACACTGAAGCTTTCTTT. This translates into CASSLYQGNTEAFF.

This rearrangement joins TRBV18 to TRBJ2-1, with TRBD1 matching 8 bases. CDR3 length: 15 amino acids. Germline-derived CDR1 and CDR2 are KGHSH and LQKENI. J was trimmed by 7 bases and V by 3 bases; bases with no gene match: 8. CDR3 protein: CASSPTPGQVNEQFF. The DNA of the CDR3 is TGTGCCAGCTCACCCACTCCGGGACAGGTAAATGAGCAGTTCTTC.

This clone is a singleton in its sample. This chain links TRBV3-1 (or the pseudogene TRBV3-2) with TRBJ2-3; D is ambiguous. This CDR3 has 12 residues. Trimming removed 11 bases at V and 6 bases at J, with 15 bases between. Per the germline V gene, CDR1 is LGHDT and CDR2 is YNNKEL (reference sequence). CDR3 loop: CAASPGRDTQYF. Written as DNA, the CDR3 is TGTGCCGCCAGCCCCGGTCGGGATACGCAGTATTTT.

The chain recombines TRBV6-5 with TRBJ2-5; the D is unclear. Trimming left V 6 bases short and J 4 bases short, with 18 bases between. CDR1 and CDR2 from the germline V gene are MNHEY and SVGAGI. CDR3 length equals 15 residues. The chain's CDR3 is CASSPFSTAVETQYF. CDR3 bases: TGTGCCAGCAGCCCCTTCTCCACAGCCGTAGAGACCCAGTACTTC.

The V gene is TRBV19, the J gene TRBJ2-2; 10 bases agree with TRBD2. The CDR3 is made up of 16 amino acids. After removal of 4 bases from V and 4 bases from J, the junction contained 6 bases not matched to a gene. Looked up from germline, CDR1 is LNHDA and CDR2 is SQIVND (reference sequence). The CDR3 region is CASSNKRGGSTGELFF. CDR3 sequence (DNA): TGTGCCAGTAGTAATAAGCGGGGGGGCAGCACCGGGGAGCTGTTTTTT.

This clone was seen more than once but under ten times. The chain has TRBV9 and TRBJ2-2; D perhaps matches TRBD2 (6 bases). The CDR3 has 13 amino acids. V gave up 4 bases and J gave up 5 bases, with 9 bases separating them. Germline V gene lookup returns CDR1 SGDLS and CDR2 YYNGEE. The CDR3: CASSPRGTGELFF. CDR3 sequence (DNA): TGTGCCAGCAGCCCCCGGGGGACCGGGGAGCTGTTTTTT.

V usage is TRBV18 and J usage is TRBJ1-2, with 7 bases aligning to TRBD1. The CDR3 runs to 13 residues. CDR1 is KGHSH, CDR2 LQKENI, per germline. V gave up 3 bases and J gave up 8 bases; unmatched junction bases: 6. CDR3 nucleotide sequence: TGTGCCAGCTCACCTGGGACAGCGCGCGGCTACACCTTC. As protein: CASSPGTARGYTF.

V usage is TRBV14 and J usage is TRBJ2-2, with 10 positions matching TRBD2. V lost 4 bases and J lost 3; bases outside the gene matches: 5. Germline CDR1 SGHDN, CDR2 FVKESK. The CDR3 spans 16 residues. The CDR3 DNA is TGTGCCAGCAGCCCTAGCGGGGGCCAATACACCGGGGAGCTGTTTTTT. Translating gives CASSPSGGQYTGELFF.

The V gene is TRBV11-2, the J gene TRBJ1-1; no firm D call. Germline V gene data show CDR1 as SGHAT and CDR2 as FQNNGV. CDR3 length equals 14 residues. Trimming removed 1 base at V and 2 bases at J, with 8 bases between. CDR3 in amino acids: CASSLGAINTEAFF. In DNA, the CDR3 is TGTGCCAGCAGCTTAGGAGCGATCAACACTGAAGCTTTCTTT.

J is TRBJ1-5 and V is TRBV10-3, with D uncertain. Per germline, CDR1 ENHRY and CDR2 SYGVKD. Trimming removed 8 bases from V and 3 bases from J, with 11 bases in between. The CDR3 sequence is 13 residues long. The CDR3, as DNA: TGTGCCATCGCAGCGGGATCCAATCAGCCCCAGCATTTT. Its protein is CAIAAGSNQPQHF.

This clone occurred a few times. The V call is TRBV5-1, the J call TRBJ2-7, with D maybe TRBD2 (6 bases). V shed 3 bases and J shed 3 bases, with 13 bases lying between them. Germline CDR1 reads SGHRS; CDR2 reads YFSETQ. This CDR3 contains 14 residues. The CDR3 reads CASSSGVAGYEQYF. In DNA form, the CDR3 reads TGCGCCAGCAGCTCGGGGGTGGCTGGCTACGAGCAGTACTTC.

The CDR3 region is CASSYYSQETQYF. CDR3 in DNA: TGTGCCAGCAGTTACTACAGTCAAGAGACCCAGTACTTC. This chain connects TRBV6-5 to TRBJ2-5; D unclear. V lost 1 base, J lost 2 bases, and 5 bases lay in between. The CDR3 totals 13 residues. Germline CDR1 is MNHEY and CDR2 is SVGAGI.

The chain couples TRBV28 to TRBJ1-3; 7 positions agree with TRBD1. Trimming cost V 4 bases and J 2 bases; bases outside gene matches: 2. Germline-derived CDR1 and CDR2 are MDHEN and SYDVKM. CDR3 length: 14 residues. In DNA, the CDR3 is TGTGCCAGCAGTTCTACAGGGGCTGGAAACACCATATATTTT. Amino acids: CASSSTGAGNTIYF.

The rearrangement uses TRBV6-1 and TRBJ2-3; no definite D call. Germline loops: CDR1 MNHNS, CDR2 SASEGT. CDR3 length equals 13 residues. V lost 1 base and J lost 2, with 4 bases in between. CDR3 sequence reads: CASSEGATDTQYF. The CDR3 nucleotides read TGTGCCAGCAGTGAAGGGGCCACAGATACGCAGTATTTT.

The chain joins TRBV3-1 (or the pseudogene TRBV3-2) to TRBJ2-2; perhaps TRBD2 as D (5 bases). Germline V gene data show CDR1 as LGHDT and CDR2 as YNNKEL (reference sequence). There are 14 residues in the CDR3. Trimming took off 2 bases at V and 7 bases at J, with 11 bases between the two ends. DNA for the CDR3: TGTGCCAGCAGCCAAAGGCGGGCGAGCGGGGAGCTGTTTTTT. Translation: CASSQRRASGELFF.

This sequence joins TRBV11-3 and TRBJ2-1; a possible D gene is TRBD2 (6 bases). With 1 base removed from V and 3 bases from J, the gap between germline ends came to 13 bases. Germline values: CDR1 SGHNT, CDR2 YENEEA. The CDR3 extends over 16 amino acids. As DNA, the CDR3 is TGTGCCAGCAGCTTAGGGGGGACTGGAGACTACAATGAGCAGTTCTTC. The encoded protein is CASSLGGTGDYNEQFF.

The chain's CDR3 is CASSEVEETQYF. Written as DNA, the CDR3 is TGTGCCAGCAGTGAGGTAGAAGAGACCCAGTACTTC. V gene TRBV2 combines with J gene TRBJ2-5, with D unclear. CDR1 and CDR2 (germline): SNHLY, FYNNEI. The CDR3 loop spans 12 amino acids. The ends were cut back, 3 bases at V and 3 bases at J, with 5 bases in the middle.

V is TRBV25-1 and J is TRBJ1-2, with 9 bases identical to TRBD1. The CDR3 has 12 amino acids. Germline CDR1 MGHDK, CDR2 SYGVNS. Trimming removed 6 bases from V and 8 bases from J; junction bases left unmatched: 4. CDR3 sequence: CASSKDRGGYTF. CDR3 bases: TGTGCCAGCAGCAAGGACAGGGGAGGCTACACCTTC.

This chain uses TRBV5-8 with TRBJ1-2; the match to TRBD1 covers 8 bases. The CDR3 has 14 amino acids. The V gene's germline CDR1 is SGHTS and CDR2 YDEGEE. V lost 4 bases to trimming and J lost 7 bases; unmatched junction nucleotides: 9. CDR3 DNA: TGTGCCAGCAGCATTGACAGGGGCTACGGTGGCTACACCTTC. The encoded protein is CASSIDRGYGGYTF.

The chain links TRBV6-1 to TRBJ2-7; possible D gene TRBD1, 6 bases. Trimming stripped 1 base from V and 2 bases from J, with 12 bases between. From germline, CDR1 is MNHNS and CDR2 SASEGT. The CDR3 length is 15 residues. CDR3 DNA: TGTGCCAGCAGTGAAGGGACAGCAATCACCTACGAGCAGTACTTC. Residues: CASSEGTAITYEQYF.

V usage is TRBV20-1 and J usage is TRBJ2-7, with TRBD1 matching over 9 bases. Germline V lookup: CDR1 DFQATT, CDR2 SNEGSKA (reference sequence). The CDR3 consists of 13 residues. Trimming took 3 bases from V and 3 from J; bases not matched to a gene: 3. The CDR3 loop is CSASPGQGYEQYF. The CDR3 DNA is TGCAGTGCTAGTCCGGGACAGGGCTACGAGCAGTACTTC.